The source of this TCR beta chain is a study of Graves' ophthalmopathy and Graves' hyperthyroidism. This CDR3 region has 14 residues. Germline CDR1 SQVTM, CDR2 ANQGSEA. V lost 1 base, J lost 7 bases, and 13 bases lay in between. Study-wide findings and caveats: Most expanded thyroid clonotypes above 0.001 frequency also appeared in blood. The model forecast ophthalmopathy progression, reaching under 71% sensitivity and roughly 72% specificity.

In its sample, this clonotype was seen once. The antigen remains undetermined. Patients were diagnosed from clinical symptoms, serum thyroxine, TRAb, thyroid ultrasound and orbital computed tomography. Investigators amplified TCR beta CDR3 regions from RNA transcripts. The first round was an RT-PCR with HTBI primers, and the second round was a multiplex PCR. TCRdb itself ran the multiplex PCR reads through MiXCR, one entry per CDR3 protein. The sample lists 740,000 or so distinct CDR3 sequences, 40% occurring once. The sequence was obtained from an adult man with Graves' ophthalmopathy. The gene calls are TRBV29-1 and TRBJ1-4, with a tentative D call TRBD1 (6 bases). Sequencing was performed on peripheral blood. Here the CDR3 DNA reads TGCAGCGTTGAAGGACGAACCAGGGGTGAAAAACTGTTTTTT. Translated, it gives CSVEGRTRGEKLFF.